A single sample is the source of the 4 T cell receptor beta chains below, sequenced in a study of blood T cell repertoires in COVID-19. Sequencing used immunoSEQ multiplex PCR; TCRdb keeps in-frame clones, though not all of them. In the table there are 130,000 or so clones, 85% to 90% of which are singletons. The specimen sequenced was peripheral blood. The receptors shown here come from a man aged 55 to 70 with COVID-19, enrolled during active disease.

This chain links TRBV7-8 with TRBJ1-5; D gene unclear. The CDR3 totals 13 residues. Trimming shortened V by 4 bases and J by 4 bases, and 8 bases separated the two germline ends. Germline assignment: CDR1 SGHVS and CDR2 FQNEAQ. CDR3: CASSWSGNQPQHF. The CDR3 DNA reads as TGTGCCAGCAGCTGGAGCGGAAATCAGCCCCAGCATTTT.

This chain connects TRBV18 to TRBJ2-7; D perhaps matches TRBD2 (6 bases). CDR1 and CDR2 (germline): KGHSH, LQKENI. The CDR3 consists of 14 residues. Deletions cut 1 base from V and 6 bases from J, with 13 bases between. CDR3 in amino acids: CASSPLEGSGEQYF. DNA for the CDR3: TGTGCCAGCTCACCACTGGAGGGGTCTGGCGAGCAGTACTTC.

The chain is built from TRBV2 and TRBJ2-4, with D perhaps TRBD2 (7 bases). The V gene lost 2 bases and the J gene lost 1 base, with 18 bases spanning the gap. The germline V gene has CDR1 SNHLY and CDR2 FYNNEI. This CDR3 has 18 residues. The CDR3 DNA reads as TGTGCCAGCAGTGAACGGCGGGGGAGGGGGTCGGCCAAAAACATTCAGTACTTC. It specifies CASSERRGRGSAKNIQYF.

The CDR3 spells CASQPGRRGYQPQHF. The DNA for the CDR3 is TGTGCCAGCCAGCCTGGACGAAGGGGCTATCAGCCCCAGCATTTT. The rearrangement links TRBV28 to TRBJ1-5; D might be TRBD1 (5 bases). This CDR3 is built from 15 residues. Germline V lookup: CDR1 MDHEN, CDR2 SYDVKM. V lost 8 bases and J 5 bases, leaving 19 bases between the germline ends.